The 3 T cell receptor beta chains presented below share a single source sample, sequenced in a study of CXCR3-negative and CXCR3-positive naive CD8 T cells (dated 2019 in TCRdb). The paper as a whole reports these results and caveats: Compared with CXCR3-negative naive cells, CXCR3-positive naive cells had TRB CDR3s with higher hydrophobicity (lower Kidera factor 4), lower energy, and higher strength and volume indices.

TCRdb records NextSeq 550 as the sequencer. The Human TCR Profiling Kit (MiLaboratory) was used to make UMI-labeled 5' RACE TRB cDNA libraries. Once TCRdb had reprocessed the reads, it stored one entry per CDR3 protein sequence and supplied no DNA. The table kept for this sample lists around 63,000 distinct CDR3 sequences. The ten largest clones take up around 5% of the sample. These TCRs' antigens remain unknown. What was sequenced was naive CXCR3+ CD8+ T cells from blood. The cell subset or site tag for this specimen amounts to: CD45RO-CCR7+CD27+CD95- naive CD8+ T cells expressing CXCR3 (TNR3+). The receptor source for this set is a human donor in good health. Some clones in this sample may be carry-over from other donors' samples.

The rearrangement links TRBV7-7 to TRBJ2-1; the TRBD1 assignment by TCRdb is unverifiable without DNA. The CDR3 has 14 residues. Per the germline V gene, CDR1 is SSHAT and CDR2 is FNYEAQ (reference sequence). The CDR3 reads CASSSRGGNNEQFF.

V and J are TRBV29-1 and TRBJ2-7; the D gene TCRdb calls, TRBD1, cannot be checked with no DNA. Germline assignment: CDR1 SQVTM and CDR2 ANQGSEA. The CDR3 is 13 residues long. The CDR3 sequence is CSVEGPGPYEQYF.

The chain carries TRBV20-1 and TRBJ2-7; the D call from TCRdb, TRBD1, cannot be confirmed without DNA. The germline V gene has CDR1 DFQATT and CDR2 SNEGSKA (reference sequence). The CDR3 runs 12 residues. The CDR3 spells CSASTGGYEQYF.